Following are 29 T cell receptor beta chains from one sample sequenced in a study of regulatory T cells in long-lasting Graves disease. Assembly of TCR beta libraries relied on iRepertoire HTBI primers together with Arm-PCR of CDR3 regions. TCRdb re-called the multiplex PCR reads with MiXCR, one entry per CDR3 protein. The sample records about 500,000 distinct CDR3 sequences, roughly 15% being singletons. The sample's time point: newly diagnosed GD, antithyroid drugs for less than 3 months. From RNA extracted from PBMCs, the TCR library was made. These data were likewise used in another study, on T cells in Graves' hyperthyroidism and ophthalmopathy.

The sequencing used peripheral blood mononuclear cells (PBMCs), collected at new diagnosis, from a patient treated with antithyroid drugs. Receptor source: a man in his forties or fifties with Graves disease.

The rearrangement links TRBV6-5 to TRBJ2-3; 9 positions agree with TRBD2. With 0 bases clipped from V and 2 bases from J, the junction kept 6 bases outside the gene matches. CDR3 length equals 17 residues. Germline V lookup: CDR1 MNHEY, CDR2 SVGAGI. CDR3 nucleotides: TGTGCCAGCAGTTACTCGAAGCTAGCGGGAATCACAGATACGCAGTATTTT. Translation: CASSYSKLAGITDTQYF.

The sample holds many counts of this clonotype. The rearrangement links TRBV24-1 to TRBJ2-3; 10 nucleotides agree with TRBD2. This CDR3 has 15 residues. J lost 3 bases, V lost 4 bases, and 3 bases had no gene match. The germline CDR1 and CDR2 sequences are KGHDR and SFDVKD. CDR3 in amino acids: CATSESGRGTDTQYF. The CDR3 nucleotides read TGTGCCACCAGTGAGAGCGGGAGGGGAACAGATACGCAGTATTTT.

This clonotype was observed many times. The chain is built from TRBV27 and TRBJ2-7; 10 bases line up with TRBD2. CDR3 size: 14 residues. Germline CDR1 is MNHEY and CDR2 is SMNVEV (reference sequence). Trimming at V came to 2 bases and at J to 3 bases, leaving 1 base not matched to a gene. The CDR3 sequence is CASSLRLAGYEQYF. The CDR3 region has the DNA TGTGCCAGCAGTTTACGACTAGCGGGCTACGAGCAGTACTTC.

In its sample, this clonotype was seen a few times. This chain links TRBV29-1 with TRBJ2-3; 7 positions match TRBD1. Germline CDR1 and CDR2: SQVTM and ANQGSEA. The V gene end was trimmed by 3 bases and the J gene end by 1 base; junction bases not matched to a gene: 7. CDR3 length equals 15 residues. The CDR3 loop reads CSVDFAGGGTDTQYF. The CDR3, as DNA: TGCAGCGTTGATTTCGCAGGGGGTGGCACAGATACGCAGTATTTT.

This clonotype showed up just a few times. This chain connects TRBV10-3 to TRBJ2-1; TRBD2 aligns across 7 bases. The CDR3 covers 13 residues. Germline V lookup: CDR1 ENHRY, CDR2 SYGVKD. Trimming at V came to 10 bases and at J to 4 bases, leaving 7 bases not matched to a gene. In DNA form, the CDR3 reads TGTGCCACCCGGCCGGGACTATACAATGAGCAGTTCTTC. It yields the protein CATRPGLYNEQFF.

The chain is built from TRBV30 and TRBJ2-1; 9 positions agree with TRBD2. V lost 3 bases, J lost 4 bases, and 7 bases stayed unmatched. The CDR3 has 15 amino acids. CDR1 and CDR2 from the germline V gene are GTSNPN and SVGIG (reference sequence). The CDR3 here is CAWRPEREVYNEQFF. Here the CDR3 DNA reads TGTGCCTGGAGACCGGAGCGGGAGGTGTACAATGAGCAGTTCTTC.

Ten or more counts support this clonotype. The chain carries TRBV30 and TRBJ2-7; no clear D gene. This CDR3 has 11 amino acids. Germline V CDR1 and CDR2: GTSNPN, SVGIG (reference sequence). As DNA, the CDR3 is TGTGCACCTCCGTGCTCCTACGAGCAGTACTTC. This codes for CAPPCSYEQYF.

This chain connects TRBV12-3 or TRBV12-4 to TRBJ2-2; 9 bases map to TRBD2. Trimming took 4 bases from V and 7 from J; bases not matched to a gene: 7. The CDR3 runs to 15 residues. The CDR3 reads CASSSGPAGGGELFF. The DNA of the CDR3 is TGTGCCAGCAGTTCTGGACCAGCGGGGGGCGGGGAGCTGTTTTTT.

The chain has TRBV19 and TRBJ2-7; unclear D gene. The CDR3 has 14 amino acids. Trimming stripped 4 bases from V and 6 bases from J, with 16 bases between. Germline-derived CDR1 and CDR2 are LNHDA and SQIVND (reference sequence). The DNA for the CDR3 is TGTGCCAGTAGTAACTACCGGGTCCCTAGCGAGCAGTACTTC. Protein product: CASSNYRVPSEQYF.

This clonotype occurred many times. The chain joins TRBV7-8 to TRBJ2-1; D remains ambiguous. This CDR3 is 13 amino acids long. Looked up from germline, CDR1 is SGHVS and CDR2 is FQNEAQ. V lost 3 bases, J lost 8 bases, and 11 bases lay in between. The DNA of the CDR3 is TGTGCCAGCAGCTTTCGTCGTTTCGATGAGCAGTTCTTC. It is translated as CASSFRRFDEQFF. Complete variable domain (other parts from reference TRBV7-8 and TRBJ2-1): GAGVSQSPRYKVAKRGQDVALRCDPISGHVSLFWYQQALGQGPEFLTYFQNEAQLDKSGLPSDRFFAERPEGSVSTLKIQRTQQEDSAVYLCASSFRRFDEQFFGPGTRLTVL.

The table lists this clonotype with many counts. The rearrangement links TRBV28 to TRBJ2-7, with D hard to call. The germline V gene encodes CDR1 MDHEN and CDR2 SYDVKM. The CDR3 loop spans 14 amino acids. Deletions cut 4 bases from V and 1 base from J, with 11 bases between. CDR3 in amino acids: CASSSGGVSYEQYF. CDR3 in DNA: TGTGCCAGCAGTTCGGGCGGAGTGTCCTACGAGCAGTACTTC.

This clonotype has a count of ten or more. The J gene is TRBJ1-2, the V gene TRBV2, with a weak D call TRBD1 (5 bases). V lost 6 bases, J lost 5 bases, and 7 bases lay in between. The germline gives CDR1 SNHLY, CDR2 FYNNEI. CDR3 size: 11 residues. CDR3: CASSDRYGYTF. CDR3 nucleotide sequence: TGTGCCAGCAGCGACAGATATGGCTACACCTTC.

Many counts were recorded for this clonotype. The CDR3 protein is CASRSLAPGRAFF. The CDR3 DNA follows: TGTGCCAGCAGATCCCTCGCACCAGGACGAGCTTTCTTT. J is TRBJ1-1 and V is TRBV27, with D unclear. The CDR3 has 13 residues. Per the germline V gene, CDR1 is MNHEY and CDR2 is SMNVEV (reference sequence). Trimming left V 6 bases short and J 10 bases short, with 18 bases between.

This clonotype was counted a few times. This could be a read error, since a much larger clone is one nucleotide away. The chain couples TRBV18 to TRBJ2-1; possibly TRBD1 for D (5 bases). Germline V gene data show CDR1 as KGHSH and CDR2 as LQKENI. The CDR3 covers 13 residues. For the CDR3, the DNA is TGTGCCAGCTCGCTCACAGGAGACAATGAGCAGCTCTTC. Translation: CASSLTGDNEQLF.

This clonotype appeared many times. For the CDR3, the DNA is TGTGCCACCAGCAGAGATTTTCGGGAGATAGAATACGAGCAGTACTTC. Amino acid sequence: CATSRDFREIEYEQYF. This chain connects TRBV15 to TRBJ2-7, with a tentative D call TRBD2 (6 bases). V shed 0 bases and J shed 4 bases, with 16 bases lying between them. CDR3 length equals 16 residues. Looked up from germline, CDR1 is LNHNV and CDR2 is YYDKDF (reference sequence).

This chain links TRBV4-1 with TRBJ2-1; D may be TRBD1 or TRBD2 (5 bases each). This CDR3 is 16 amino acids long. The germline gives CDR1 MGHRA, CDR2 YSYEKL. V shed 3 bases and J shed 12 bases, with 24 bases lying between them. The chain's CDR3 is CASSQDNPRGSQSQFF. CDR3 in DNA: TGCGCCAGCAGCCAGGACAACCCCCGAGGGAGTCAGTCGCAGTTCTTC.

This clonotype showed up just a few times. This may be a read error, as it is one base from a much larger clone. CDR3: CASSFDSLYGYTF. The CDR3 nucleotides read TGCGCCAGCAGCTTCGACAGCCTCTATGGCTACACCTTC. This chain uses TRBV5-1 with TRBJ1-2; D may be TRBD1 (5 bases). The V gene's germline CDR1 is SGHRS and CDR2 YFSETQ. Trimming took off 2 bases at V and 4 bases at J, with 9 bases between the two ends. The CDR3 has 13 residues.

The genes are TRBV6-1 and TRBJ2-1; 15 bases are a match to TRBD2. The CDR3 covers 16 residues. Germline loops: CDR1 MNHNS, CDR2 SASEGT. V gave up 4 bases and J gave up 12 bases; unmatched junction bases: 10. DNA for the CDR3: TGTGCCAGCAGTGCCGGGACTAGCGGGAGGCAATTTAGGCAGTTCTTC. Amino acid sequence: CASSAGTSGRQFRQFF.

This clonotype was seen just once. This rearrangement joins TRBV4-1 to TRBJ1-2, with D possibly being TRBD1 (6 bases). V was trimmed by 1 base and J by 3 bases, leaving 21 bases between them. Germline assignment: CDR1 MGHRA and CDR2 YSYEKL. This CDR3 is built from 18 residues. CDR3 sequence (DNA): TGCGCCAGCAGCCAAGCAACGTCCAGGGGCGTATTGGACTATGGCTACACCTTC. This gives the protein CASSQATSRGVLDYGYTF.

The chain carries TRBV6-2 or TRBV6-3 and TRBJ2-1; D remains ambiguous. CDR3 length: 16 amino acids. The V gene's germline CDR1 is MNHEY and CDR2 SVGEGT. Trimming stripped 5 bases from V and 3 bases from J, with 17 bases between. The CDR3: CASSQAFGGNYNEQFF. As DNA, the CDR3 is TGTGCCAGCAGTCAAGCCTTCGGCGGTAACTACAATGAGCAGTTCTTC.

There are a few counts of this clonotype. This sequence joins TRBV15 and TRBJ1-2, with D possibly matching TRBD1 (5 bases). V dropped 1 base and J dropped 6 bases, with 9 bases sitting between them. Germline CDR1 and CDR2: LNHNV and YYDKDF (reference sequence). The CDR3 runs to 13 residues. This CDR3 is CATSRVGGNGYTF. The DNA for the CDR3 is TGTGCCACCAGCAGAGTTGGGGGTAATGGCTACACCTTC.

This clonotype was observed at least ten times. The J gene is TRBJ2-1, the V gene TRBV20-1; 9 positions match TRBD2. Germline V gene lookup returns CDR1 DFQATT and CDR2 SNEGSKA (reference sequence). This CDR3 spans 18 amino acids. J lost 1 base, V lost 2 bases, and 12 bases had no gene match. The CDR3 region has the DNA TGCAGTGCTAGATTAGCCCGTCCTCTAGCGGGATCCTACAATGAGCAGTTCTTC. Protein product: CSARLARPLAGSYNEQFF.

This clonotype was recorded once. The V gene is TRBV19, the J gene TRBJ2-5; D is unclear. CDR3 size: 12 residues. Germline V gives CDR1 LNHDA, CDR2 SQIVND (reference sequence). The V end lost 9 bases, the J end lost 4 bases, and 12 bases lay between the germline ends. The CDR3 is CASASRGETQYF. CDR3 DNA sequence: TGTGCCAGCGCGAGTAGAGGAGAGACCCAGTACTTC.

This clonotype appeared many times. The junction and the germline gene differ at one end; a read error may be behind it. The rearrangement links TRBV5-1 to TRBJ2-1; 7 bases line up with TRBD2. This CDR3 is 15 amino acids long. Per germline, CDR1 SGHRS and CDR2 YFSETQ. In DNA, the CDR3 is TGTGCCAGCAGCTTGGGGTTAGCGGGTGTGAATGAGCAGTTCTTC. This translates into CASSLGLAGVNEQFF.

This clonotype was recorded at least ten times. The rearrangement links TRBV20-1 to TRBJ1-1, with 7 nucleotides matching TRBD1. There are 15 residues in the CDR3. Germline V gene data show CDR1 as DFQATT and CDR2 as SNEGSKA (reference sequence). V was clipped by 3 bases and J by 2 bases; unmatched bases: 9. Here the CDR3 reads CSARGSGQPNTEAFF. CDR3 bases: TGCAGTGCTAGGGGTTCGGGACAGCCTAACACTGAAGCTTTCTTT.

The chain couples TRBV7-8 to TRBJ1-5; a possible D gene is TRBD1 (5 bases). CDR1 and CDR2 from the germline V gene are SGHVS and FQNEAQ. The V end lost 5 bases, the J end lost 6 bases, and 14 bases lay between the germline ends. There are 14 residues in the CDR3. CDR3 sequence (DNA): TGTGCCAGCAGCCGCCGGGACTGGCGTCAGCCCCAGCATTTT. Translated, it gives CASSRRDWRQPQHF.

This clonotype was detected a few times. The chain links TRBV25-1 to TRBJ2-2; a possible D gene is TRBD1 (5 bases). This CDR3 is 15 amino acids long. Germline assignment: CDR1 MGHDK and CDR2 SYGVNS. Trimming cost V 4 bases and J 1 base, with 10 bases left between them. CDR3 residues: CASSVRQGNTGELFF. CDR3 nucleotide sequence: TGTGCCAGCAGTGTACGGCAGGGGAACACCGGGGAGCTGTTTTTT.

This clonotype has a count of ten or more. J is TRBJ2-1 and V is TRBV4-1, with TRBD2 matching 9 bases. V shed 1 base and J 7 bases; nucleotides not matched to a gene: 8. CDR1 and CDR2 from the germline V gene are MGHRA and YSYEKL. This CDR3 is 16 amino acids long. CDR3 DNA: TGCGCCAGCAGCCAAGGCATTAGCGGGAGTTTAAATGAGCAGTTCTTC. It specifies CASSQGISGSLNEQFF.

This clonotype was seen more than once but under ten times. The chain employs TRBV20-1 and TRBJ2-1; TRBD2 aligns across 8 bases. CDR3 length: 13 amino acids. V gave up 3 bases and J gave up 2 bases; unmatched junction bases: 0. Germline CDR1 is DFQATT and CDR2 is SNEGSKA (reference sequence). The CDR3: CSASSGTYNEQFF. In DNA form, the CDR3 reads TGCAGTGCTAGTAGCGGGACCTACAATGAGCAGTTCTTC.